This record concerns one T cell receptor (beta chain) sequence. These data originate in a study of blood T cell repertoires in COVID-19. Study-level information: Material from acute and convalescent COVID-19 was sourced from the United States, Italy and Spain. The cDNA or gDNA used as material had been derived from T cells, B-cell-depleted T cells, or PBMCs.

In the authors' workflow: Reference gene primer amplification gave nucleated cell count estimates. Only in-frame clones appear in the TCRdb table, and some are missing; sequencing was by immunoSEQ multiplex PCR. V and J calls and clone size are as listed in that table; D and trimming were resolved from the DNA. Of 350,000 to 450,000 clones in the sample, 85% are singletons; the top ten hold 3.6%. Germline assignment: CDR1 KGHDR and CDR2 SFDVKD. V was trimmed by 2 bases and J by 8 bases, leaving 14 bases between them. This CDR3 is built from 15 residues. The sequencing sample was made of peripheral blood. This sequence was found in a young woman with acute or convalescent COVID-19. The V call is TRBV24-1, the J call TRBJ1-4, with no clear D. DNA for the CDR3: TGTGCCACCAGTGATTCAAGGTCACCCGGGGAAAAACTGTTTTTT. This encodes CATSDSRSPGEKLFF.